Each of the 25 T cell receptor beta chains below was sequenced from the same sample in a study of cytomegalovirus exposure and HLA in healthy donors (dated by TCRdb to 2016 to 2017). Libraries came from the immunoSEQ multiplex PCR assay. For the multiplex PCR, a mixture combining 60 forward primers for TCR Vbeta segments and 13 reverse primers for TCR Jbeta segments was used. TCRdb stores this immuneACCESS table with in-frame sequences only. Part of the clones is absent; in the studies checked, under half of the shortfall reflects unresolved V genes, and no reason is known for the rest. Here the sample has 130,000 to 150,000 clones; 70% to 75% occur a single time. The ten largest clones add up to approximately 15% of the sample. The specimen sequenced was PBMCs. Source of these receptors: a human donor in good health.

The chain is built from TRBV7-6 and TRBJ2-1, with no clear D. Per the germline V gene, CDR1 is SGHVS and CDR2 is FNYEAQ. V lost 1 base, J lost 6 bases, and 10 bases lay in between. The CDR3 is made up of 14 amino acids. CDR3 coding DNA: TGTGCCAGCAGCTTAGTACCCTTCGGCAATGAGCAGTTCTTC. Encoded protein: CASSLVPFGNEQFF.

The chain recombines TRBV4-1 with TRBJ2-3; TRBD2 might be the D (6 bases). The germline CDR1 and CDR2 sequences are MGHRA and YSYEKL. V was clipped by 3 bases and J by 2 bases, with 9 bases between them. This CDR3 has 14 amino acids. CDR3 residues: CASSQGGTTDTQYF. The DNA for the CDR3 is TGCGCCAGCAGCCAGGGGGGTACCACAGATACGCAGTATTTT.

The genes are TRBV29-1 and TRBJ2-1, with 14 nucleotides matching TRBD2. The V and J ends lost 6 bases and 8 bases, in that order; junction bases with no gene match: 6. The germline CDR1 and CDR2 sequences are SQVTM and ANQGSEA. The CDR3 runs to 14 residues. DNA of the CDR3: TGCAGCGTCCCAGGACTAGCGGGGGGATATGAGCAGTTCTTC. Translating gives CSVPGLAGGYEQFF.

CDR3 bases: TGTGCCAGCAGTACCCCGGGACTAGCGTACGAGCAGTACTTC. Protein sequence: CASSTPGLAYEQYF. This chain joins TRBV28 and TRBJ2-7; 10 bases agree with TRBD2. The CDR3 covers 14 residues. Germline V gene lookup returns CDR1 MDHEN and CDR2 SYDVKM. The ends lost 5 bases at V and 4 bases at J; junction bases unmatched: 5.

In DNA, the CDR3 is TGTGCCAGCAGTTACGACAATCCCGGCACTGAAGCTTTCTTT. It specifies CASSYDNPGTEAFF. The rearrangement links TRBV6-5 to TRBJ1-1; D remains unclear. This CDR3 comprises 14 residues. CDR1 and CDR2 from the germline V gene are MNHEY and SVGAGI. V lost 2 bases and J 4 bases, leaving 11 bases between the germline ends.

The chain employs TRBV6-5 and TRBJ1-6; D is perhaps TRBD1 (5 bases). Trimming removed 7 bases at V and 8 bases at J, with 9 bases between. The germline gives CDR1 MNHEY, CDR2 SVGAGI. This CDR3 comprises 12 residues. The CDR3 region has the DNA TGTGCCAGCACAAGGGGCTATTCACCCCTCCACTTT. Translation gives CASTRGYSPLHF.

The CDR3, as DNA: TGTGCCAGCAGCTTAGTCGGGGGCTCCTACAATGAGCAGTTCTTC. This gives the protein CASSLVGGSYNEQFF. The genes are TRBV7-8 and TRBJ2-1, with D tentatively TRBD2 (6 bases). This CDR3 is built from 15 residues. Germline V gene data show CDR1 as SGHVS and CDR2 as FQNEAQ. The germline V and J ends were trimmed by 1 base and 0 bases, with 7 bases remaining between them.

The V call is TRBV19, the J call TRBJ1-2, with D unresolved. This CDR3 has 14 residues. Germline CDR1 is LNHDA and CDR2 is SQIVND (reference sequence). V was clipped by 5 bases and J by 4 bases, with 14 bases between them. The CDR3 nucleotides read TGTGCCAGTAGTGCCCCCCGAGGGTCCTATGGCTACACCTTC. This gives the protein CASSAPRGSYGYTF.

The genes are TRBV4-1 and TRBJ2-5; D is undetermined. Germline V lookup: CDR1 MGHRA, CDR2 YSYEKL. V dropped 4 bases and J dropped 5 bases, with 23 bases sitting between them. The CDR3 has 17 amino acids. CDR3 nucleotides: TGCGCCAGCAGCCCCTCCGGGTCCACTCGGCCCTGGGAGACCCAGTACTTC. Its translation: CASSPSGSTRPWETQYF.

This chain connects TRBV5-5 to TRBJ1-1, with TRBD1 matching over 9 bases. CDR1 and CDR2 (germline): SGHKS, YYEKEE (reference sequence). The V and J ends lost 4 bases and 2 bases, in that order; junction bases with no gene match: 6. This CDR3 comprises 15 residues. This CDR3 is CASSPPTGGNTEAFF. CDR3 bases: TGTGCCAGCAGCCCGCCAACAGGGGGCAACACTGAAGCTTTCTTT.

The chain employs TRBV5-1 and TRBJ2-7; D may be TRBD2 (5 bases). V lost 0 bases and J lost 5, with 12 bases in between. Germline V gene data show CDR1 as SGHRS and CDR2 as YFSETQ. This CDR3 region has 14 residues. CDR3 in amino acids: CASSLAGSLHEQYF. The CDR3 DNA follows: TGCGCCAGCAGCTTGGCTGGGAGTCTCCACGAGCAGTACTTC.

V usage is TRBV9 and J usage is TRBJ2-7, with 7 bases identical to TRBD2. Trimming removed 0 bases from V and 2 bases from J; junction bases left unmatched: 8. CDR1 is SGDLS, CDR2 YYNGEE, per germline. This CDR3 region has 16 residues. The CDR3 sequence: CASSVDQVGGAYEQYF. The DNA for the CDR3 is TGTGCCAGCAGCGTAGACCAGGTGGGGGGGGCCTACGAGCAGTACTTC.

The chain is built from TRBV11-2 and TRBJ2-1, with 10 bases that match TRBD1. The CDR3 has 14 residues. J was trimmed by 9 bases and V by 5 bases; bases with no gene match: 7. The germline gives CDR1 SGHAT, CDR2 FQNNGV. CDR3 bases: TGTGCCAGCAGCACGGGACAGGGGACCAGTGAGCAGTTCTTC. Residues: CASSTGQGTSEQFF. The entire variable domain, with the rest obtained from reference TRBV11-2 and TRBJ2-1, is as follows: EAGVAQSPRYKIIEKRQSVAFWCNPISGHATLYWYQQILGQGPKLLIQFQNNGVVDDSQLPKDRFSAERLKGVDSTLKIQPAKLEDSAVYLCASSTGQGTSEQFFGPGTRLTVL.

V and J are TRBV5-6 and TRBJ2-7; TRBD1 might be the D (5 bases). This CDR3 spans 12 amino acids. Germline V gene sequence: CDR1 SGHDT, CDR2 YYEEEE. V lost 4 bases to trimming and J lost 7 bases, with 12 bases between them. The CDR3 DNA reads TGTGCCAGCAGCCAAAGCAACAGGGAGCAGTACTTC. This gives the protein CASSQSNREQYF. Supplemented by reference TRBV5-6 and TRBJ2-7, the full variable domain reads DAGVTQSPTHLIKTRGQQVTLRCSPKSGHDTVSWYQQALGQGPQFIFQYYEEEERQRGNFPDRFSGHQFPNYSSELNVNALLLGDSALYLCASSQSNREQYFGPGTRLTVT.

The J gene is TRBJ2-3, the V gene TRBV6-1; TRBD2 aligns across 11 bases. This CDR3 has 15 residues. Germline V gene sequence: CDR1 MNHNS, CDR2 SASEGT. V gave up 8 bases and J gave up 1 base; unmatched junction bases: 5. CDR3 bases: TGTGCCAGCGGCTCACTAGCGGGGGGCACAGATACGCAGTATTTT. Translation gives CASGSLAGGTDTQYF.

The V call is TRBV28, the J call TRBJ2-7; TRBD1 agrees at 7 bases. The CDR3 spans 13 residues. CDR1 is MDHEN, CDR2 SYDVKM, per germline. Trimming at V came to 5 bases and at J to 2 bases, leaving 3 bases not matched to a gene. The CDR3 DNA is TGTGCCAGCAGTGTCGGGACAGCCTACGAGCAGTACTTC. Protein product: CASSVGTAYEQYF.

The chain recombines TRBV7-2 with TRBJ2-3; 7 nucleotides align to TRBD2. The germline CDR1 and CDR2 sequences are SGHTA and FQGNSA. V shed 0 bases, J shed 4 bases, and the junction held 7 bases outside the gene matches. This CDR3 spans 16 amino acids. Here the CDR3 DNA reads TGTGCCAGCAGCTTAGCAGTCTGGGGGAGGGCAGATACGCAGTATTTT. This sequence encodes CASSLAVWGRADTQYF.

The chain uses TRBV27 and TRBJ2-3; possibly TRBD2 for D (6 bases). Germline loops: CDR1 MNHEY, CDR2 SMNVEV (reference sequence). The CDR3 has 15 amino acids. Trimming shortened V by 3 bases and J by 0 bases, and 10 bases separated the two germline ends. The CDR3 DNA reads as TGTGCCAGCAGTTTTCTCGGGACTAGCACAGATACGCAGTATTTT. It specifies CASSFLGTSTDTQYF.

This clone has just a few counts. The rearrangement uses TRBV2 and TRBJ2-2; 7 bases align to TRBD1. This CDR3 is built from 15 residues. Germline-derived CDR1 and CDR2 are SNHLY and FYNNEI. V lost 6 bases to trimming and J lost 2 bases; unmatched junction nucleotides: 6. CDR3 amino acids: CASRAGTVNTGELFF. In DNA, the CDR3 is TGTGCCAGCAGGGCCGGGACAGTAAACACCGGGGAGCTGTTTTTT. Full variable domain (remainder filled in from reference TRBV2 and TRBJ2-2): EPEVTQTPSHQVTQMGQEVILRCVPISNHLYFYWYRQILGQKVEFLVSFYNNEISEKSEIFDDQFSVERPDGSNFTLKIRSTKLEDSAMYFCASRAGTVNTGELFFGEGSRLTVL.

In its sample, this clone was seen a few times. The chain combines TRBV2 with TRBJ2-1; TRBD2 matches 15 bases. Looked up from germline, CDR1 is SNHLY and CDR2 is FYNNEI. With V trimmed by 3 bases and J by 5 bases, 8 bases remained unmatched. This CDR3 has 18 amino acids. The CDR3 bases are TGTGCCAGCAGTGAGACCGGACTAGCGGGAGGGGATGACAATGAGCAGTTCTTC. Translating it yields CASSETGLAGGDDNEQFF.

This clone occurred once. V is TRBV11-3 and J is TRBJ2-7; possible D gene TRBD2, 6 bases. The germline CDR1 and CDR2 sequences are SGHNT and YENEEA. Trimming left V 0 bases short and J 3 bases short, with 12 bases between. This CDR3 contains 15 residues. The CDR3, as DNA: TGTGCCAGCAGCTTAGATAGCGGACAATTCTACGAGCAGTACTTC. Amino acids: CASSLDSGQFYEQYF.

The genes are TRBV19 and TRBJ1-1; weak D call: TRBD1 (6 bases). Germline V gene sequence: CDR1 LNHDA, CDR2 SQIVND (reference sequence). Trimming cost V 3 bases and J 2 bases, with 10 bases left between them. The CDR3 is 14 residues long. In DNA, the CDR3 is TGTGCCAGTAGTATGAGGACAGAAAACACTGAAGCTTTCTTT. Translation: CASSMRTENTEAFF.

The chain couples TRBV2 to TRBJ2-1, with a tentative D call TRBD2 (5 bases). Trimming took off 6 bases at V and 9 bases at J, with 24 bases between the two ends. Germline assignment: CDR1 SNHLY and CDR2 FYNNEI. The CDR3 runs to 16 residues. The CDR3 region has the DNA TGTGCCAGCAGAAAACTCGCTAGCCCTCATTCAGGTGAGCAGTTCTTC. It encodes CASRKLASPHSGEQFF.

The chain uses TRBV5-4 and TRBJ2-1; 12 bases match TRBD2. CDR1 and CDR2 (germline): SGHNT, YYREEE (reference sequence). The CDR3 has 15 residues. V was clipped by 0 bases and J by 8 bases; unmatched bases: 3. As DNA, the CDR3 is TGTGCCAGCAGCTTGGAGGCTAGCGGGGGGGATGAGCAGTTCTTC. Translated, it gives CASSLEASGGDEQFF.

This clone was seen a handful of times. The V call is TRBV2, the J call TRBJ1-2; a possible D gene is TRBD1 (5 bases). The V and J ends lost 6 bases and 3 bases respectively, with 14 bases between them. Germline assignment: CDR1 SNHLY and CDR2 FYNNEI. CDR3 length: 14 amino acids. For the CDR3, the DNA is TGTGCCAGCAGGGCCGGCCAAGGGGACTATGGCTACACCTTC. It is translated as CASRAGQGDYGYTF.